A selection of T cell receptor beta chains follows, all from one sample in a study of T cell repertoires in cytomegalovirus infection. The antigens of these receptors remain unknown. TCRdb analysed the reads with MiXCR anew, one entry per CDR3 protein. Here the sample spans approximately 220,000 distinct CDR3 sequences, roughly 34% being singletons. This specimen consisted of CD8+ T cells from cultured PBMCs, obtained from culture after CMV antigen stimulation. The receptors derive from a human donor in good health (CMV status not recorded). Some clones in this sample may be carry-over from other donors' samples. The CDR3 runs from the conserved cysteine through the conserved F or W.

TRBV14	TRBJ2-3	CASSQEGPITDTQYF
TRBV7-4	TRBJ2-1	CASRETGASDEQFF
TRBV30	TRBJ2-1	CAMEVQLTYNEQFF
TRBV12-3/TRBV12-4	TRBJ1-2	CASSYDLYGYTF
TRBV28	TRBJ2-4	CASSLPLAGGPKNIQYF
TRBV10-2	TRBJ1-2	CASSLGQGAIGYTF
TRBV7-3	TRBJ2-3	CASSLTAGGAPDTQYF
TRBV6-4	TRBJ2-4	CASSDSTSGENIQYF
TRBV4-2	TRBJ1-3	CASSQEGTSSGNTIYF
TRBV27	TRBJ2-3	CASSSYRGRTDTQYF
TRBV7-2	TRBJ2-1	CASSLSGRVGNEQFF
TRBV28	TRBJ2-5	CASSFGVETQYF
TRBV4-2	TRBJ2-1	CASSLQPGGGLAGGPGEQFF
TRBV19	TRBJ2-2	CASSIVQGEETGELFF
TRBV5-5	TRBJ2-1	CASSPFRAGVGNEQFF
TRBV7-9	TRBJ2-1	CASSQRTSGRPSNEQFF
TRBV7-3	TRBJ2-1	CASSLLTGVQFF
TRBV7-2	TRBJ2-1	CASSLATYNEQFF